A selection of T cell receptor beta chains follows, all from one sample in a study of blood T cell repertoires in COVID-19. TCRdb's table, derived via immunoSEQ multiplex PCR, lists solely in-frame clones and lacks some. In the table there are 10,000 to 13,000 clones, less than 90% of which are singletons. Sequenced material: peripheral blood. The origin of the receptors is a human donor in a cohort sampled during active COVID-19. CDR3s include the opening cysteine and the closing phenylalanine or tryptophan. A D gene is named only where the DNA matches it firmly. Some rows mark clone size as missing; the rest say once, few, many or name a class of expanded clone.

>TRBD1|TRBJ2-7|.|TRBV19
CASSRSLTGTGSYEQYF
TGTGCCAGTAGCCGATCCCTCACCGGGACAGGGTCCTACGAGCAGTACTTC
>TRBD1|TRBJ2-2|.|TRBV28
CASSTTGVAGELFF
TGTGCCAGCAGCACAACAGGGGTGGCCGGGGAGCTGTTTTTT
>.|TRBJ1-2|.|TRBV19
CASTQGPERLAYGYTF
TGTGCCAGTACCCAAGGCCCCGAGCGACTCGCCTATGGCTACACCTTC
>.|TRBJ1-5|medium-sized|TRBV5-8
CASSLSSGSNQPQHF
TGTGCCAGCAGCTTGTCGTCTGGCAGCAATCAGCCCCAGCATTTT
>TRBD2|TRBJ2-5|.|TRBV28
CASSPVGGRETQYF
TGTGCCAGCAGCCCCGTGGGCGGGAGAGAGACCCAGTACTTC
>TRBD2|TRBJ2-1|.|TRBV6-4
CASSRLGVAGVYNEQFF
TGTGCCAGCAGCCGACTGGGGGTAGCGGGGGTCTACAATGAGCAGTTCTTC
>TRBD1|TRBJ1-2|.|TRBV6-5
CASSSPRTGDYGYTF
TGTGCCAGCAGTTCGCCCCGGACAGGGGACTATGGCTACACCTTC
>TRBD2|TRBJ2-7|few|TRBV7-9
CASVLAGVNYEQYF
TGTGCCAGCGTCCTAGCGGGAGTAAACTACGAGCAGTACTTC
>.|TRBJ2-7|.|TRBV1
CTKCGGVPPYEQYF
TGCACCAAGTGCGGGGGGGTGCCCCCCTACGAGCAGTACTTC
>.|TRBJ1-2|.|TRBV21-1
CASSIPGSSNYGYTF
TGTGCCAGCAGCATCCCAGGATCCTCTAACTATGGCTACACCTTC
>.|TRBJ2-2|.|TRBV6-6
CASFVGGRGTGELFF
TGTGCCAGCTTTGTCGGCGGGCGCGGCACCGGGGAGCTGTTTTTT
>.|TRBJ2-2|.|TRBV16
CASSQRRDTGELFF
TGTGCCAGCAGCCAAAGACGGGACACCGGGGAGCTGTTTTTT
>TRBD1|TRBJ2-7|.|TRBV28
CASTTGQVLGQYF
TGTGCCAGCACCACCGGACAGGTTCTAGGGCAGTACTTC
>.|TRBJ2-7|.|TRBV23-1
CASSPHITGYPPYEQYF
TGCGCCAGCAGTCCACACATCACAGGGTATCCCCCCTACGAGCAGTACTTC
>.|TRBJ1-1|.|TRBV6-6
CASSQGTLNTEAFF
TGTGCCAGCAGCCAGGGTACACTGAACACTGAAGCTTTCTTT
>.|TRBJ1-2|.|TRBV29-1
CSVVSGGRGYTF
TGCAGCGTTGTATCGGGGGGCCGTGGCTACACCTTC
>TRBD1|TRBJ1-2|.|TRBV27
CASHSTGGARGYTF
TGTGCCAGCCACTCCACAGGGGGCGCAAGAGGCTACACCTTC
>.|TRBJ1-3|.|TRBV7-9
CASSSRERLLSGNTIYF
TGTGCCAGCAGCTCCCGGGAGCGGCTTCTTAGTGGAAACACCATATATTTT
>TRBD1|TRBJ1-2|.|TRBV3-1/TRBV3-2
CASSQVKQGAKGYTF
TGTGCCAGCAGCCAAGTCAAACAGGGGGCGAAAGGCTACACCTTC
>TRBD2|TRBJ2-5|.|TRBV9
CASSLLGRVGETQYF
TGTGCCAGCAGCCTCCTCGGGAGGGTAGGTGAGACCCAGTACTTC
>.|TRBJ2-7|.|TRBV4-1
CASSTGQGPSYEQYF
TGCGCCAGCAGTACCGGGCAGGGGCCCTCCTACGAGCAGTACTTC
>.|TRBJ1-1|.|TRBV5-1
CASSYAPGGVNTEAFF
TGCGCCAGCAGCTACGCTCCGGGAGGGGTGAACACTGAAGCTTTCTTT